This TCR beta chain was sequenced in a study of blood T cell repertoires in COVID-19 (dated by TCRdb to 2020 to 2022). With regard to the full study: Samples from collaborators originated in the United States, Italy and Spain and spanned both the acute and convalescent phases of COVID-19. The prospective study material was composed of cDNA or gDNA derived from T cells, B-cell-depleted T cells, or PBMCs. Subjects who had been exposed to COVID-19, were actively infected with it, or had recovered from it provided the deeply sampled blood TCRbeta repertoires that made up the dataset. The repertoires were released in a freely available public database meant as a resource for research on the immune response to SARS-CoV-2. Samples came from the ongoing ImmuneRACE study (first 160 participants) plus 1,254 subjects from 6 global collaborators. A de-identified subject ID, COVID-19 status, age in years and sex were almost always included in the sample metadata. Where HLA class I and class II types were available, the types were taken from metadata supplied by the sample provider, not from assay-based typing. Findings and caveats that apply to the study as a whole: Clinical and demographic metadata were provided uncurated, with the amount varying by source and participant.

From the cysteine through the phenylalanine, the CDR3 covers 16 amino acids. Only the CDR3 DNA is retained, 48 bases long and in frame from the first base. From a lookup of the germline V gene, CDR1 and CDR2 are LGHNA and YNFKEQ. Deletion took 0 bases off V and 0 bases off J, with a span of 9 bases between the germline ends. This clone has a single count. There is no known antigen for this receptor. Nothing much larger sits one base from this clone, and base qualities are not available. Each collaborating institution followed its own protocols to collect whole blood in K2EDTA tubes. For TCRbeta analysis, collaborator samples were shipped as frozen whole blood, as isolated PBMCs, or as DNA extracted from either sample type. The immunoSEQ Assay, a bias-controlled multiplex PCR, was used to amplify TCRbeta CDR3 regions from genomic DNA. Regarding the original processing steps: The number of nucleated cells in each sample was estimated by amplification of reference gene primers within the assay. To quantify the absolute abundance of each unique TCRbeta CDR3 rearrangement, sequence reads were collapsed and filtered. For each sample, productive Simpson clonality was calculated as the square root of Simpson's diversity index across productive rearrangements. TCRdb limited this immuneACCESS table to in-frame rearrangements with V and J called. A share of clones is missing; checked studies link under half to unresolved V genes, and the rest is unexplained. V and J calls and clone size are as listed in that table; D and trimming were resolved from the DNA. A total of roughly 65,000 clones appear in this sample, 60% to 85% of them only once. The ten largest clones capture roughly 20% of the sample.

The sequence came from a human donor in a cohort sampled during active COVID-19. Sequencing was performed on peripheral blood. Rearrangement joined TRBV4-2 to TRBJ1-3; no D gene is confidently identified. The CDR3 has the sequence CASSQEGTNSGNTIYF. The DNA reads as follows: TGTGCCAGCAGCCAAGAGGGCACCAACTCTGGAAACACCATATATTTT.